The rows below give T cell receptor beta chains drawn from one sample of a study of T-cell memory formation after mild COVID-19. TCRdb reanalysed the 5' RACE reads using MiXCR and keeps one entry per CDR3 protein. The sample shows 380,000 or so distinct CDR3 sequences, around 15% of them seen only once. Sequenced sample: PBMCs or a T cell subset sorted from them (not recorded which). The source is a young man who had mild COVID-19 (a few samples of this study predate the infection). Cell type and time point are not known. Each CDR3 is given with its conserved first and last residue. A D gene is named only where the DNA matches it firmly. Clone sizes are given selectively: once, few, many, or a class where the clone is expanded.

j_call,v_call,clone_size,d_call,cdr3_aa,cdr3_nt
TRBJ2-3,TRBV7-2,few,TRBD2,CASSLSPGGPYGQYF,TGTGCCAGCAGCCTTAGCCCGGGGGGGCCCTACGGGCAGTATTTT
TRBJ2-7,TRBV29-1,.,TRBD2,CSVQAGGPEQYF,TGCAGCGTTCAGGCGGGAGGTCCTGAGCAGTACTTC
TRBJ2-7,TRBV27,many,.,CASSLRAYLYEQYF,TGTGCCAGCAGTTTAAGAGCCTATCTCTACGAGCAGTACTTC
TRBJ2-5,TRBV10-3,.,.,CAISDGPETKSAQYF,TGTGCCATCAGTGACGGGCCTGAAACTAAATCGGCCCAGTACTTC
TRBJ2-2,TRBV7-2,.,.,CASSAGTTGELFF,TGTGCCAGCAGCGCGGGGACAACCGGGGAGCTGTTTTTT
TRBJ1-1,TRBV7-9,.,TRBD1,CASSFSPGTVNTEAFF,TGTGCCAGCAGTTTTAGTCCCGGGACAGTCAACACTGAAGCTTTCTTT
TRBJ2-1,TRBV5-6,.,.,CASPGGRSVNEQFF,TGTGCCAGCCCTGGGGGGAGGAGCGTCAATGAGCAGTTCTTC
TRBJ2-5,TRBV7-7,.,TRBD1,CASSWGQGMETQYF,TGTGCTAGCAGCTGGGGACAGGGAATGGAGACCCAGTACTTC
TRBJ2-7,TRBV7-9,many,.,CASSSIQGFGGTF,TGTGCCAGCAGCTCCATACAGGGTTTCGGAGGGACTTTC
TRBJ1-5,TRBV6-1,.,.,CASSRDWDNQPQHF,TGTGCCAGCAGCCGGGACTGGGACAATCAGCCCCAGCATTTT
TRBJ2-7,TRBV9,few,.,CASGTDYEQYF,TGTGCCAGCGGTACCGACTACGAGCAGTACTTC
TRBJ2-3,TRBV5-1,.,.,CASSLSRGSDLDTQYF,TGCGCCAGCAGCCTAAGTCGGGGGTCGGACCTAGATACGCAGTATTTT
TRBJ1-5,TRBV7-6,.,.,CASSLNGPHQPQHF,TGTGCCAGCAGCTTAAACGGTCCGCATCAGCCCCAGCATTTT
TRBJ1-5,TRBV7-2,few,.,CASRRDPNQPQHF,TGTGCCAGCCGTCGGGACCCTAATCAGCCCCAGCATTTT
TRBJ2-7,TRBV20-1,few,.,CSAVLANYEQYF,TGCAGTGCTGTTCTAGCAAACTACGAGCAGTACTTC
TRBJ1-6,TRBV10-2,.,.,CASSDSRSYNSPLHF,TGCGCCAGCAGTGATTCCCGCTCCTATAATTCACCCCTCCACTTT
TRBJ1-5,TRBV12-3/TRBV12-4,.,.,CASSLRGKGAQHF,TGTGCCAGCAGTTTGCGGGGGAAGGGAGCCCAGCATTTT
TRBJ2-2,TRBV5-5,.,.,CASRLRSGANTGELFF,TGTGCCAGCAGGTTGAGGTCAGGAGCGAACACCGGGGAGCTGTTTTTT
TRBJ1-2,TRBV14,.,TRBD1,CASSQQGDGYGYTF,TGTGCCAGCAGTCAACAGGGGGATGGGTATGGCTACACCTTC
TRBJ2-3,TRBV6-5,.,.,CASSYSYTDTQYF,TGTGCCAGCAGTTACTCTTACACAGATACGCAGTATTTT
TRBJ1-6,TRBV4-2,many,.,CASSQQDPYNSPLHF,TGTGCCAGCAGCCAGCAGGACCCATATAATTCACCCCTCCACTTT
TRBJ1-5,TRBV7-2,many,.,CASSPGGGGDQPQHF,TGTGCCAGCAGCCCGGGGGGGGGCGGAGATCAGCCCCAGCATTTT
TRBJ1-1,TRBV4-1,.,.,CASSQDGRWRAFF,TGCGCCAGCAGCCAAGATGGCAGGTGGAGGGCTTTCTTT
TRBJ2-5,TRBV2,few,TRBD1,CASSEGQGVSGTQYF,TGTGCCAGCAGTGAAGGGCAGGGGGTTTCCGGGACCCAGTACTTC
TRBJ2-3,TRBV9,.,TRBD1,CASSGQGPTDTQYF,TGTGCCAGCAGCGGACAGGGCCCCACAGATACGCAGTATTTT
TRBJ1-1,TRBV6-2/TRBV6-3,.,.,CASSYAVHAEAFF,TGTGCCAGCAGTTACGCGGTGCACGCTGAAGCTTTCTTT
TRBJ1-2,TRBV12-3/TRBV12-4,.,.,CASSLGGFDGYTF,TGTGCCAGCAGTCTAGGAGGGTTTGATGGCTACACCTTC
TRBJ1-1,TRBV29-1,few,TRBD1,CSVYGQAGGRTEAFF,TGCAGCGTTTACGGACAGGCGGGGGGTAGGACTGAAGCTTTCTTT
TRBJ1-5,TRBV18,.,.,CASSPDGRDQPQHF,TGTGCCAGCTCACCAGACGGTAGGGATCAGCCCCAGCATTTT
TRBJ2-6,TRBV29-1,.,.,CSVEEVASGANVLTF,TGCAGCGTTGAAGAGGTAGCCTCTGGGGCCAACGTCCTGACTTTC